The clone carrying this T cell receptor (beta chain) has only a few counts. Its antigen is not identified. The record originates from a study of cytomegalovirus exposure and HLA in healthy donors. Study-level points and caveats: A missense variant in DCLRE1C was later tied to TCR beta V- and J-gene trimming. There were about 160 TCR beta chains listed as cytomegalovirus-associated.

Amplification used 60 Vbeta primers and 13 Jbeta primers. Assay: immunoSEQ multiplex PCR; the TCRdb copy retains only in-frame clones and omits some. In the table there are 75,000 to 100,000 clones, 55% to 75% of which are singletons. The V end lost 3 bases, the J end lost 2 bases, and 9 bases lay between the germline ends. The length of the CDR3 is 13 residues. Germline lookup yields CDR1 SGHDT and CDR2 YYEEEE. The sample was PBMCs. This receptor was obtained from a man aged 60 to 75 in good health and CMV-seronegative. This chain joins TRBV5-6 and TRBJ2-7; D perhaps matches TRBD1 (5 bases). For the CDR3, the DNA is TGTGCCAGCAGCTATGACAGTGCCTACGAGCAGTACTTC. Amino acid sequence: CASSYDSAYEQYF.